Presented here are 3 T cell receptor beta chains from one specimen sequenced in a study of T cells in Graves' hyperthyroidism and ophthalmopathy. It was RNA transcripts that yielded the amplified TCR beta CDR3 regions. First-round RT-PCR targeting the TCR CDR3 was performed with the HTBI primer set. TCRdb redid the calling of the multiplex PCR reads with MiXCR, one entry per CDR3 protein. Among fewer than 450,000 distinct CDR3 sequences listed, over 11% were seen once. Sample: blood. These receptors came from a middle-aged man with Graves' ophthalmopathy.

This chain uses TRBV7-6 with TRBJ2-1; 12 bases align to TRBD2. The CDR3 is made up of 19 amino acids. Trimming at V came to 6 bases and at J to 0 bases, leaving 12 bases not matched to a gene. Germline V lookup: CDR1 SGHVS, CDR2 FNYEAQ. CDR3 DNA: TGTGCCAGCAGTCCGACTAGCGGGGGCGGACAACCCTCCTACAATGAGCAGTTCTTC. Amino acids: CASSPTSGGGQPSYNEQFF. The whole variable domain, remainder taken from reference TRBV7-6 and TRBJ2-1, is GAGVSQSPRYKVTKRGQDVALRCDPISGHVSLYWYRQALGQGPEFLTYFNYEAQQDKSGLPNDRFSAERPEGSISTLTIQRTEQRDSAMYRCASSPTSGGGQPSYNEQFFGPGTRLTVL.

This clonotype was recorded a few times. This could be a read error, since a much larger clone is one nucleotide away. The chain uses TRBV18 and TRBJ1-1; D perhaps matches TRBD1 (5 bases). CDR3 size: 13 residues. Germline loops: CDR1 KGHSH, CDR2 LQKENI. The chain's CDR3 is CASPPDSDTEAFF. CDR3 in DNA: TGTGCCAGCCCACCAGACAGCGACACTGAAGCTTTCTTT.

The table lists this clonotype with many counts. The gene calls are TRBV3-1 and TRBJ2-3; 7 nucleotides line up with TRBD1. Looked up from germline, CDR1 is LGHDT and CDR2 is YNNKEL (reference sequence). The trim removed 3 bases at V and 5 bases at J, leaving 5 bases unmatched. CDR3 length: 14 amino acids. This CDR3 reads CASSQPGQIDTQYF. The DNA for the CDR3 is TGTGCCAGCAGCCAGCCGGGACAGATAGATACGCAGTATTTT.